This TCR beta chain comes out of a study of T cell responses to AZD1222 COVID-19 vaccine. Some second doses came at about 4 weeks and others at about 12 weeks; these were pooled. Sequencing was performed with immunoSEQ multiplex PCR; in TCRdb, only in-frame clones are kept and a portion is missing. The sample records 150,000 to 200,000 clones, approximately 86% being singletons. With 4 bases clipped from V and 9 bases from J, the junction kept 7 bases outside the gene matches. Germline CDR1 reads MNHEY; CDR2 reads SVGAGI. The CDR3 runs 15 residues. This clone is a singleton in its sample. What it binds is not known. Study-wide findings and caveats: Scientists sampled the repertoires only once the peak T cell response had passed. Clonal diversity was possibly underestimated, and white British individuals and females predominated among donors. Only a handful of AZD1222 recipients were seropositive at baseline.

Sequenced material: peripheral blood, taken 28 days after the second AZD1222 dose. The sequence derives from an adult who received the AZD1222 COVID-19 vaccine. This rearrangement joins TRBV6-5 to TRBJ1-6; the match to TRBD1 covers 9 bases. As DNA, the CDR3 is TGTGCCAGCAGTTTCGGACAGGGGCGGCTTTCACCCCTCCACTTT. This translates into CASSFGQGRLSPLHF.